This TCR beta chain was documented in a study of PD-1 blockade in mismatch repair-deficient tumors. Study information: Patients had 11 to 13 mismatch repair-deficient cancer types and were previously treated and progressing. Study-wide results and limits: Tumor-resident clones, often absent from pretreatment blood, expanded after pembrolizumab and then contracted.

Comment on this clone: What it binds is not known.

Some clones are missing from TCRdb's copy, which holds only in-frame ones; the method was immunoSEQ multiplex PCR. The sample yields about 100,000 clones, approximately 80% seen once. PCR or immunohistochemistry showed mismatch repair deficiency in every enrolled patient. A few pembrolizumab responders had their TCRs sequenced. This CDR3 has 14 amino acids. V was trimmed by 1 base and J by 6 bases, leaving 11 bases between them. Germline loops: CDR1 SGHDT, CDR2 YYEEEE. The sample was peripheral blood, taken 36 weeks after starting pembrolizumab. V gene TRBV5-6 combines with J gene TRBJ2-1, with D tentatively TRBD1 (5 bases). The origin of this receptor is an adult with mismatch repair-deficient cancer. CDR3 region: CASSLRVGRNEQFF. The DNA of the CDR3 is TGTGCCAGCAGCTTGCGGGTGGGGCGCAATGAGCAGTTCTTC. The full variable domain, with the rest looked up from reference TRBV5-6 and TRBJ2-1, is DAGVTQSPTHLIKTRGQQVTLRCSPKSGHDTVSWYQQALGQGPQFIFQYYEEEERQRGNFPDRFSGHQFPNYSSELNVNALLLGDSALYLCASSLRVGRNEQFFGPGTRLTVL.